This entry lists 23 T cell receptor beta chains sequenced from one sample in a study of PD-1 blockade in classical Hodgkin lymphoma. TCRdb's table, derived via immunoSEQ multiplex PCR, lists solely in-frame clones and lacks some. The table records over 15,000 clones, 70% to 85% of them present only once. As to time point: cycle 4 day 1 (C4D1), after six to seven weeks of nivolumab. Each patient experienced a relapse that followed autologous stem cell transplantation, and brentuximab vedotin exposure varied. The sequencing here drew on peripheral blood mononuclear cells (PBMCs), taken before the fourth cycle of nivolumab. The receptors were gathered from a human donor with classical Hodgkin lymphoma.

CDR3 sequence (DNA): TGTGCCAGCTTTAAACGGGGGGCTTACAATGAGCAGTTCTTC. Translated: CASFKRGAYNEQFF. V usage is TRBV6-5 and J usage is TRBJ2-1; D possibly corresponds to TRBD2 (7 bases). The V end was cut by 8 bases, the J end by 4 bases, with 15 bases between. Germline V gene sequence: CDR1 MNHEY, CDR2 SVGAGI. This CDR3 is built from 14 residues.

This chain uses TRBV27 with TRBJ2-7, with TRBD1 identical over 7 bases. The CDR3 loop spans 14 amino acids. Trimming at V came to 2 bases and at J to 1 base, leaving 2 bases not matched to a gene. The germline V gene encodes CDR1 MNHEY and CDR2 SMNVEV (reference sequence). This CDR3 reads CASSLNRGSYEQYF. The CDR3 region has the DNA TGTGCCAGCAGTTTAAACAGGGGATCCTACGAGCAGTACTTC.

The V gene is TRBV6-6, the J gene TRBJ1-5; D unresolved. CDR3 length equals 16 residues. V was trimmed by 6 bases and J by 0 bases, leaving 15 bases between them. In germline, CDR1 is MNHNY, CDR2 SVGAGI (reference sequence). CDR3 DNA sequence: TGTGCCAGCAGAGATCCGACGGAATATAGCAATCAGCCCCAGCATTTT. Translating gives CASRDPTEYSNQPQHF.

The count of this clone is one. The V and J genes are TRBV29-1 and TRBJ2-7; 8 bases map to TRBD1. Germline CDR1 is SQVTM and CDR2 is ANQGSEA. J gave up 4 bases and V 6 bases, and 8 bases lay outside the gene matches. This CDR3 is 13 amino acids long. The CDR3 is CSVGQGDGYEQYF. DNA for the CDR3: TGCAGCGTCGGACAGGGAGACGGGTACGAGCAGTACTTC.

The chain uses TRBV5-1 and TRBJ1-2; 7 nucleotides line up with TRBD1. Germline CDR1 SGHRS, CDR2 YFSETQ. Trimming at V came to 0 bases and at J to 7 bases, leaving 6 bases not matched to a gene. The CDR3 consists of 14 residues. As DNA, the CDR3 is TGCGCCAGCAGCTTGGAAGGGGGCGCTGGTGGCTACACCTTC. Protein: CASSLEGGAGGYTF.

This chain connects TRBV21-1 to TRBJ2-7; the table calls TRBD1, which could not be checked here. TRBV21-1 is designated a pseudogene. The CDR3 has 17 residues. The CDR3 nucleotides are TGTGCCAGCAGCCACTCGATAGGGGATATAATCTCCTACGAGCAGTACTTC. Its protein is CASSHSIGDIISYEQYF.

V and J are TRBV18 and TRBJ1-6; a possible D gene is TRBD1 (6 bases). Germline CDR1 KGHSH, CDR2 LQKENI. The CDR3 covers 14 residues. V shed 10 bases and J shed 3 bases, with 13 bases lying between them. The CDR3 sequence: CATLNRDYNSPLHF. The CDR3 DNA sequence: TGTGCCACCCTCAACAGGGACTATAATTCACCCCTCCACTTT. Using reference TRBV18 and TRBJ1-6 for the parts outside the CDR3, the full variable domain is NAGVMQNPRHLVRRRGQEARLRCSPMKGHSHVYWYRQLPEEGLKFMVYLQKENIIDESGMPKERFSAEFPKEGPSILRIQQVVRGDSAAYFCATLNRDYNSPLHFGNGTRLTVT.

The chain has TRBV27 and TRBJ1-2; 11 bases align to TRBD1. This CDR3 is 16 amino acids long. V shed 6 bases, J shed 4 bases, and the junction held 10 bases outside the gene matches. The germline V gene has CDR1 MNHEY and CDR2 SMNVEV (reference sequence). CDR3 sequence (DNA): TGTGCCAGCAGCGTCATTAGGACAGGGGGCACCTATGGCTACACCTTC. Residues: CASSVIRTGGTYGYTF.

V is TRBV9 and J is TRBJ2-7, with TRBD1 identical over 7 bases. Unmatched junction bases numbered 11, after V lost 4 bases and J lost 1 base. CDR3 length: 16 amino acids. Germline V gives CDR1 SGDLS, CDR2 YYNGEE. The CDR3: CASSSGARGSSYEQYF. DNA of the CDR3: TGTGCCAGCAGCTCAGGGGCCAGGGGGTCGTCCTACGAGCAGTACTTC.

The CDR3 sequence: CASKFIETNEKLFF. CDR3 in DNA: TGTGCCAGCAAGTTTATCGAGACTAATGAAAAACTGTTTTTT. The chain joins TRBV2 to TRBJ1-4, with D unclear. This CDR3 is built from 14 residues. V lost 7 bases and J 2 bases, leaving 11 bases between the germline ends. Germline loops: CDR1 SNHLY, CDR2 FYNNEI.

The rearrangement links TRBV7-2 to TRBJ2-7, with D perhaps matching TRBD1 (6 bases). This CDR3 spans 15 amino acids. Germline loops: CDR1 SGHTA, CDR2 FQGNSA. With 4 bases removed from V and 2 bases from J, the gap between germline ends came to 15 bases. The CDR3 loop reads CASSSSATGAYEQYF. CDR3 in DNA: TGTGCCAGCAGCTCCTCCGCGACAGGCGCCTACGAGCAGTACTTC.

CDR3 nucleotide sequence: TGCGCCAGCAGCTTGGACAGGCCTCGCGATGAGCAGTTCTTC. The encoded protein is CASSLDRPRDEQFF. The genes are TRBV5-1 and TRBJ2-1, with D perhaps TRBD1 (5 bases). Trimming stripped 0 bases from V and 8 bases from J, with 12 bases between. Germline values: CDR1 SGHRS, CDR2 YFSETQ. This CDR3 is 14 amino acids long.

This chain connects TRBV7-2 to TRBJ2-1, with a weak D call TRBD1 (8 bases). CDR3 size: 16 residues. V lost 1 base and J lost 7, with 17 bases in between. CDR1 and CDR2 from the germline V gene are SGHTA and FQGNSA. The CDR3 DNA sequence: TGTGCCAGCAGCTTAGGGACAGGGAGGGTAGGGAATGAGCAGTTCTTC. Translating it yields CASSLGTGRVGNEQFF.

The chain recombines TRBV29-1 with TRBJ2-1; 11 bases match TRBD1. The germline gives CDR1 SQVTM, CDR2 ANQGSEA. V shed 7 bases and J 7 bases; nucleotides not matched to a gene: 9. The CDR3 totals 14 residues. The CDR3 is CSAGLGQGGNEQFF. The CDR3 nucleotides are TGCAGCGCCGGACTGGGACAGGGGGGGAATGAGCAGTTCTTC.

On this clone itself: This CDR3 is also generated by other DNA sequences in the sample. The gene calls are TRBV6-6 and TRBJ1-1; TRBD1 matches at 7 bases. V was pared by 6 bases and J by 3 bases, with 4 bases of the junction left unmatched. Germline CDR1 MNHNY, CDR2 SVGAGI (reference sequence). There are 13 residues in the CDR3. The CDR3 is CASRTGDYTEAFF. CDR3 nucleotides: TGTGCCAGCAGAACAGGGGATTACACTGAAGCTTTCTTT.

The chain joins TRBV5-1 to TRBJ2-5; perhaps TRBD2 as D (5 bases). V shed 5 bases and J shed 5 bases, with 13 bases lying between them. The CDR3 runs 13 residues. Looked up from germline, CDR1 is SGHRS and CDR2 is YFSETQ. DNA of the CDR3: TGCGCCAGCAGTAGGGCGGGCGAGGAGACCCAGTACTTC. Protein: CASSRAGEETQYF.

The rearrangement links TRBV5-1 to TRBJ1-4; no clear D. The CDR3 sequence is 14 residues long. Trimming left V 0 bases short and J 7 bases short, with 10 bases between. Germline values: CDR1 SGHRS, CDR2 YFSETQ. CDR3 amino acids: CASSLGQEGEKLFF. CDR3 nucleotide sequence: TGCGCCAGCAGCTTGGGGCAGGAGGGTGAAAAACTGTTTTTT.

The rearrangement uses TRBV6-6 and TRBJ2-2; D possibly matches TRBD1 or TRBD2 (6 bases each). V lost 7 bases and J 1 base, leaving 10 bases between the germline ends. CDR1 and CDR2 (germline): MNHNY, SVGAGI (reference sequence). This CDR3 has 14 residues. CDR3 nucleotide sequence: TGTGCCAGCAAGGAGGGGGGGAACACCGGGGAGCTGTTTTTT. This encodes CASKEGGNTGELFF.

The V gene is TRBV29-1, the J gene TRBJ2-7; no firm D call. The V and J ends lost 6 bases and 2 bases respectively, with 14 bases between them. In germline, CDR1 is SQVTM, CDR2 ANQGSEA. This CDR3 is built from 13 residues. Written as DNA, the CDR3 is TGCAGCGTGGTACGAATCAACACCTACGAGCAGTACTTC. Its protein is CSVVRINTYEQYF.

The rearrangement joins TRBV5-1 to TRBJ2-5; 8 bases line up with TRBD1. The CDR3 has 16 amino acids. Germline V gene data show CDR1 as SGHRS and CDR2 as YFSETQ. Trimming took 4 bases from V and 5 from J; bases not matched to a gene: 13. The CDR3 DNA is TGCGCCAGCAGCCCGCTGCGGCCAGGGGGCGGGGAGACCCAGTACTTC. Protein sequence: CASSPLRPGGGETQYF.

The CDR3 region is CASRAEGGGSYNEQFF. CDR3 nucleotide sequence: TGTGCCAGTAGGGCCGAGGGGGGAGGCTCCTACAATGAGCAGTTCTTC. The J gene is TRBJ2-1, the V gene TRBV19; D tentatively fits TRBD1 or TRBD2 (6 bases each). The CDR3 totals 16 residues. Germline CDR1 reads LNHDA; CDR2 reads SQIVND (reference sequence). Trimming pared 6 bases from V and 0 bases from J, leaving 15 bases between.

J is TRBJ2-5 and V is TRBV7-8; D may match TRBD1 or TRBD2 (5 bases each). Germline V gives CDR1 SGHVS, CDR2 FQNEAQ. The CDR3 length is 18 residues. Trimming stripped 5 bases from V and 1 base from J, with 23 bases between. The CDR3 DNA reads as TGTGCCAGCAGCGCGCCCGGGGCCAGTTATCTTATCCAAGAGACCCAGTACTTC. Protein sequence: CASSAPGASYLIQETQYF.

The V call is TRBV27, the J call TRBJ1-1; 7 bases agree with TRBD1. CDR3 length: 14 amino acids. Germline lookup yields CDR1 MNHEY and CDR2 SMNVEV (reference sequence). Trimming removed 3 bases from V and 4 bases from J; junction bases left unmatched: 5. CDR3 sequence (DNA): TGTGCCAGCAGTTTCTCGGCAGGGGGCACTGAAGCTTTCTTT. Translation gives CASSFSAGGTEAFF.